This entry lists 26 T cell receptor beta chains sequenced from one sample in a study of T-cell reconstitution after alpha-beta-depleted transplantation in children. Unique molecular identifiers were built into the TCRbeta library. From the PCR reads, TCRdb called clonotypes with MiXCR, one entry per CDR3 protein. This table holds 95,000 to 150,000 distinct CDR3 sequences, more than 20% found once. Sequences were derived from PBMCs, mostly from graft donor cells, sampled 180 days after TCRalphabeta/CD19-depleted stem cell transplant. The receptor set was obtained from a male patient between 2 and 15 years old who had a stem cell transplant for chronic granulomatous disease, so the T cells may come from the graft donor.

In its sample, this clonotype was seen a few times. V is TRBV20-1 and J is TRBJ2-5; 11 bases map to TRBD1. CDR1 and CDR2 (germline): DFQATT, SNEGSKA (reference sequence). Germline trimming cut 5 bases from V and 4 bases from J; bases unmatched to any gene: 6. The CDR3 consists of 14 residues. The DNA for the CDR3 is TGCAGTGCTCCCGGACAGGGGGCGCGAGAGACCCAGTACTTC. This sequence encodes CSAPGQGARETQYF.

This clonotype was counted ten times or more. The V gene is TRBV11-2, the J gene TRBJ2-3; D is uncertain. This CDR3 has 16 residues. Trimming removed 3 bases at V and 0 bases at J, with 13 bases between. The germline V gene has CDR1 SGHAT and CDR2 FQNNGV. The CDR3 here is CASSFVQGPSTDTQYF. CDR3 coding DNA: TGTGCCAGCAGCTTCGTCCAAGGGCCTAGCACAGATACGCAGTATTTT.

This chain uses TRBV12-3 or TRBV12-4 with TRBJ2-2; 7 bases are shared with TRBD1. The junction had 4 bases not matched to a gene; V was cut back by 7 bases and J by 5 bases. There are 13 residues in the CDR3. This chain's CDR3 is CASNEQGTGELFF. The CDR3 DNA sequence: TGTGCCAGCAACGAACAGGGGACCGGGGAGCTGTTTTTT.

This chain connects TRBV7-3 to TRBJ2-3; possible D gene TRBD2, 5 bases. Trimming stripped 1 base from V and 5 bases from J, with 7 bases between. The germline gives CDR1 SGHTA, CDR2 FQGTGA. The length of the CDR3 is 13 residues. The DNA for the CDR3 is TGTGCCAGCAGCTTAAATGAGGGAGATACGCAGTATTTT. It specifies CASSLNEGDTQYF.

The chain couples TRBV20-1 to TRBJ2-5; D not resolved. Germline V lookup: CDR1 DFQATT, CDR2 SNEGSKA (reference sequence). Trimming left V 4 bases short and J 2 bases short, with 11 bases between. The CDR3 runs to 13 residues. The CDR3 sequence: CSATGPGQETQYF. CDR3 in DNA: TGCAGTGCTACCGGGCCTGGGCAAGAGACCCAGTACTTC.

With regard to this clonotype: A much bigger clone sits one base away, suggesting this may be a read error. The chain carries TRBV20-1 and TRBJ1-5; unclear D gene. The germline CDR1 and CDR2 sequences are DFQATT and SNEGSKA (reference sequence). V lost 0 bases and J 3 bases, leaving 9 bases between the germline ends. The CDR3 is made up of 14 amino acids. CDR3 protein: CSARDLGFNQPQHF. The DNA for the CDR3 is TGCAGTGCTAGAGATCTTGGATTCAATCAGCCCCAGCATTTT.

This clonotype occurred many times. J is TRBJ2-2 and V is TRBV5-6, with D perhaps matching TRBD1 (6 bases). Germline loops: CDR1 SGHDT, CDR2 YYEEEE. V was shortened by 6 bases and J by 1 base, with 13 bases between the two germline ends. The CDR3 spans 15 residues. CDR3 protein: CASTAGTKNTGELFF. CDR3 coding DNA: TGTGCCAGCACCGCCGGGACAAAGAACACCGGGGAGCTGTTTTTT.

To note about this clonotype: This may be a read error, as it is one base from a much larger clone. The chain joins TRBV12-3 or TRBV12-4 to TRBJ1-6; 9 bases align to TRBD1. The V gene end was trimmed by 6 bases and the J gene end by 9 bases; junction bases not matched to a gene: 3. This CDR3 has 13 amino acids. The chain's CDR3 is CASSTGGPSPLHF. The CDR3 coding sequence is TGTGCCAGCAGCACAGGGGGCCCTTCACCCCTCCACTTT.

The V gene is TRBV5-1, the J gene TRBJ2-1; no clear D. This CDR3 has 17 residues. V was shortened by 1 base and J by 0 bases, with 14 bases between the two germline ends. Germline CDR1 reads SGHRS; CDR2 reads YFSETQ. CDR3 sequence reads: CASSLSTRPLSYNEQFF. The DNA for the CDR3 is TGCGCCAGCAGCTTGTCTACGCGTCCCCTCTCCTACAATGAGCAGTTCTTC.

This clonotype was seen many times. The J gene is TRBJ1-5, the V gene TRBV20-1; D is unclear. The V end lost 2 bases, the J end lost 1 base, and 12 bases lay between the germline ends. The CDR3 is 15 amino acids. Germline V CDR1 and CDR2: DFQATT, SNEGSKA (reference sequence). CDR3 sequence reads: CSARHGSRSNQPQHF. The CDR3 coding sequence is TGCAGTGCTAGACATGGCTCCAGGAGCAATCAGCCCCAGCATTTT.

V and J are TRBV12-3 or TRBV12-4 and TRBJ2-7, with 8 bases identical to TRBD1. The CDR3 contains 15 residues. Unmatched junction bases numbered 7, after V lost 6 bases and J lost 0 bases. The CDR3 sequence: CASSPRDRTSYEQYF. DNA of the CDR3: TGTGCCAGCAGCCCTAGGGACAGGACCTCCTACGAGCAGTACTTC.

The chain links TRBV10-1 to TRBJ2-2; D is uncertain. The V end was cut by 6 bases, the J end by 5 bases, with 13 bases between. The CDR3 spans 14 residues. From germline, CDR1 is WNHNN and CDR2 SYGVQD (reference sequence). This CDR3 is CASSTGSLTGELFF. The CDR3 coding sequence is TGCGCCAGCAGCACCGGGTCATTAACCGGGGAGCTGTTTTTT.

The chain links TRBV11-2 to TRBJ2-7, with 8 bases aligning to TRBD1. The CDR3 is made up of 15 amino acids. The germline CDR1 and CDR2 sequences are SGHAT and FQNNGV. With V trimmed by 2 bases and J by 2 bases, 5 bases remained unmatched. Here the CDR3 reads CASSLSGQGAYEQYF. CDR3 DNA sequence: TGTGCCAGCAGCTTATCCGGACAGGGTGCCTACGAGCAGTACTTC.

This clonotype appeared a few times. The rearrangement uses TRBV20-1 and TRBJ2-5; D might be TRBD1 (5 bases). The CDR3 consists of 15 residues. Trimming took off 6 bases at V and 5 bases at J, with 22 bases between the two ends. The V gene's germline CDR1 is DFQATT and CDR2 SNEGSKA (reference sequence). CDR3 nucleotide sequence: TGCAGTGCAGAAGGGGTCGGCTTGCTTGGTGAGACCCAGTACTTC. It yields the protein CSAEGVGLLGETQYF.

The V call is TRBV13, the J call TRBJ2-1; 11 nucleotides agree with TRBD2. Trimming at V came to 0 bases and at J to 8 bases, leaving 0 bases not matched to a gene. CDR3 length equals 14 residues. Germline CDR1 PRHDT, CDR2 FYEKMQ (reference sequence). In DNA form, the CDR3 reads TGTGCCAGCAGCTTAGGACTAGCGGGGGATGAGCAGTTCTTC. Amino acid sequence: CASSLGLAGDEQFF.

The chain joins TRBV29-1 to TRBJ2-1, with D perhaps TRBD1 (6 bases). The CDR3 runs 13 residues. The germline V gene encodes CDR1 SQVTM and CDR2 ANQGSEA. V was trimmed by 2 bases and J by 4 bases, leaving 9 bases between them. DNA for the CDR3: TGCAGCGTTGAAAGGGGGAGTTACAATGAGCAGTTCTTC. Translation gives CSVERGSYNEQFF.

This clonotype has a count of ten or more. The chain carries TRBV11-2 and TRBJ2-5; 7 positions agree with TRBD2. Germline V gene lookup returns CDR1 SGHAT and CDR2 FQNNGV. The CDR3 has 16 residues. The V segment lost 5 bases and the J segment 5 bases; nucleotides outside the gene matches: 14. CDR3 DNA sequence: TGTGCCAGCAGCCCTCAAGCGACAGCGGGACTGGAGACCCAGTACTTC. Its protein is CASSPQATAGLETQYF.

In this sample, this clonotype turned up a few times. V is TRBV6-5 and J is TRBJ1-4; the match to TRBD1 covers 9 bases. The length of the CDR3 is 15 residues. J gave up 5 bases and V 2 bases, and 3 bases lay outside the gene matches. Germline assignment: CDR1 MNHEY and CDR2 SVGAGI. CDR3 sequence reads: CASSYTDRGNEKLFF. In DNA form, the CDR3 reads TGTGCCAGCAGTTACACCGACAGGGGGAATGAAAAACTGTTTTTT.

This clonotype was detected ten times or more. The chain carries TRBV3-1 and TRBJ2-5; TRBD2 matches 13 bases. V gave up 2 bases and J gave up 5 bases; unmatched junction bases: 5. This CDR3 comprises 16 residues. The germline V gene encodes CDR1 LGHDT and CDR2 YNNKEL (reference sequence). The CDR3 nucleotides are TGTGCCAGCAGCCAACGGACTAGCGGGGGACTCGAGACCCAGTACTTC. This sequence encodes CASSQRTSGGLETQYF.

This clonotype was seen many times. The V and J genes are TRBV30 and TRBJ2-5, with D tentatively TRBD2 (6 bases). The CDR3 extends over 15 amino acids. The V end lost 4 bases, the J end lost 2 bases, and 17 bases lay between the germline ends. Germline CDR1 is GTSNPN and CDR2 is SVGIG (reference sequence). The DNA for the CDR3 is TGTGCCTGGAAAGAGTTCGCGCGGGATCAAGAGACCCAGTACTTC. Its protein product is CAWKEFARDQETQYF.

This clonotype has more than one count but fewer than ten. The V and J genes are TRBV20-1 and TRBJ2-5; 7 bases align to TRBD2. V lost 2 bases, J lost 5 bases, and 5 bases stayed unmatched. The CDR3 sequence is 13 residues long. Looked up from germline, CDR1 is DFQATT and CDR2 is SNEGSKA (reference sequence). The CDR3 sequence: CSARKSGGETQYF. CDR3 DNA: TGCAGTGCTAGAAAGTCCGGGGGGGAGACCCAGTACTTC.

The J gene is TRBJ2-5, the V gene TRBV2; 14 bases match TRBD2. The V segment lost 6 bases and the J segment 4 bases; nucleotides outside the gene matches: 10. Germline-derived CDR1 and CDR2 are SNHLY and FYNNEI. This CDR3 has 17 amino acids. The CDR3 DNA sequence: TGTGCCAGCAGGGGTTTTCCGGGACTAGCGGGAGCAGAGACCCAGTACTTC. Its translation: CASRGFPGLAGAETQYF.

This clonotype has ten or more counts. The V gene is TRBV5-1, the J gene TRBJ2-5; TRBD2 is a possible D gene (5 bases). The V end was cut by 5 bases, the J end by 2 bases, with 10 bases between. The CDR3 extends over 13 amino acids. CDR1 and CDR2 (germline): SGHRS, YFSETQ. This CDR3 reads CASRKGDQETQYF. The CDR3 nucleotides read TGCGCCAGCAGAAAGGGAGATCAAGAGACCCAGTACTTC.

CDR3 sequence: CASSQDGTGTFTDTQYF. The CDR3 DNA is TGCGCCAGCAGCCAAGATGGGACTGGTACCTTCACAGATACGCAGTATTTT. This chain links TRBV4-3 with TRBJ2-3; TRBD2 is a possible D gene (6 bases). The germline CDR1 and CDR2 sequences are LGHNA and YSLEER. Trimming removed 0 bases from V and 2 bases from J, with 15 bases in between. The length of the CDR3 is 17 residues.

This clonotype was recorded at least ten times. The chain combines TRBV7-6 with TRBJ2-2; 8 bases agree with TRBD2. V shed 1 base and J 7 bases; nucleotides not matched to a gene: 8. CDR3 length equals 16 residues. Germline lookup yields CDR1 SGHVS and CDR2 FNYEAQ. The CDR3: CASSLGAGVSNGELFF. CDR3 DNA: TGTGCCAGCAGCTTAGGAGCGGGAGTCTCTAACGGGGAGCTGTTTTTT.

This clonotype was detected ten times or more. The genes are TRBV11-2 and TRBJ2-5; a possible D gene is TRBD1 (5 bases). The length of the CDR3 is 14 residues. CDR1 and CDR2 from the germline V gene are SGHAT and FQNNGV. Trimming cost V 2 bases and J 5 bases, with 12 bases left between them. The CDR3 loop is CASSLLRVLETQYF. The DNA of the CDR3 is TGTGCCAGCAGCTTACTCAGGGTCTTGGAGACCCAGTACTTC.